Shown below are 14 T cell receptor beta chains from a single sample sequenced in a study of T cells in Graves' hyperthyroidism and ophthalmopathy (dated by TCRdb to the late 2010s). The receptor library was made with multiplex PCR. Sequencing relied on an Illumina HiSeq 2000. The TCR beta CDR3 regions were amplified from RNA transcripts. For the first round of RT-PCR on the TCR CDR3, the HTBI primer set was used together with the Qiagen OneStep RT-PCR kit. The public reads were quality trimmed at Q25 with fastp and then assembled into clones with MiXCR by TCRdb, keeping productive beta chains. Every entry covers one CDR3 protein and lists the most common genes and DNA from its rows. The sample data list approximately 620,000 distinct CDR3 sequences, and approximately 15% of these were observed just once. The biggest ten clones account for around 5.4% of the sample. What was sequenced was blood. The receptors come from a woman in her twenties or thirties with Graves' hyperthyroidism that later progressed to Graves' ophthalmopathy.

Many counts were recorded for this clonotype. The rearrangement joins TRBV30 to TRBJ1-1; D unclear. This CDR3 is 13 amino acids long. CDR1 and CDR2 (germline): GTSNPN, SVGIG (reference sequence). With 5 bases removed from V and 2 bases from J, the gap between germline ends came to 12 bases. CDR3 loop: CAWEMQRNTEAFF. In DNA, the CDR3 is TGTGCCTGGGAAATGCAACGAAACACTGAAGCTTTCTTT.

This rearrangement joins TRBV29-1 to TRBJ1-1; 7 nucleotides match TRBD1. Germline V gene sequence: CDR1 SQVTM, CDR2 ANQGSEA. The CDR3 contains 15 residues. J was trimmed by 5 bases and V by 6 bases; bases with no gene match: 15. The CDR3 DNA sequence: TGCAGCGTCGAGACAGGGCAGCAGGTAGATACTGAAGCTTTCTTT. This gives the protein CSVETGQQVDTEAFF.

This clonotype was seen more than once but under ten times. This chain joins TRBV6-1 and TRBJ1-6; D is unresolved. Trimming took off 5 bases at V and 7 bases at J, with 15 bases between the two ends. This CDR3 has 15 amino acids. CDR1 and CDR2 (germline): MNHNS, SASEGT. The CDR3 DNA is TGTGCCAGCAGTTACTCTCCACAGACGAATTCACCCCTCCACTTT. It specifies CASSYSPQTNSPLHF.

The gene calls are TRBV12-3 or TRBV12-4 and TRBJ1-3, with 10 bases lining up with TRBD1. CDR3 length: 16 amino acids. V trimming: 3 bases; J trimming: 8 bases; junction bases outside the gene matches: 10. CDR3 amino acids: CASSLGRTGGGDTIYF. In nucleotides, the CDR3 is TGTGCCAGCAGTTTGGGGCGGACAGGGGGTGGGGACACCATATATTTT.

This clonotype was seen ten or more times. CDR3 loop: CASSYSDGRGSDTQYF. The CDR3 coding sequence is TGTGCCAGCAGTTACTCGGACGGGAGGGGATCAGATACGCAGTATTTT. This rearrangement joins TRBV6-2 or TRBV6-3 to TRBJ2-3; 8 bases are shared with TRBD2. This CDR3 has 16 residues. V gave up 0 bases and J gave up 4 bases; unmatched junction bases: 6. Germline CDR1 reads MNHEY; CDR2 reads SVGEGT.

This clonotype was counted ten times or more. CDR3 in amino acids: CSAYLAGGSYEQYF. As DNA, the CDR3 is TGCAGTGCTTATCTAGCGGGAGGCTCCTACGAGCAGTACTTC. The V gene is TRBV20-1, the J gene TRBJ2-7; 11 bases fit TRBD2. There are 14 residues in the CDR3. In germline, CDR1 is DFQATT, CDR2 SNEGSKA (reference sequence). The trim removed 5 bases at V and 0 bases at J, leaving 3 bases unmatched.

The CDR3 DNA follows: TGCGCCAGCAGCTTTACTACACGGGTGAACACTGAAGCTTTCTTT. It translates to CASSFTTRVNTEAFF. This chain joins TRBV5-1 and TRBJ1-1; D gene unclear. V gave up 2 bases and J gave up 0 bases, with 11 bases separating them. The CDR3 length is 15 residues. Germline loops: CDR1 SGHRS, CDR2 YFSETQ.

This clonotype was found many times. The J gene is TRBJ2-6, the V gene TRBV6-5; D ambiguous. CDR1 and CDR2 (germline): MNHEY, SVGAGI. V lost 0 bases, J lost 2 bases, and 8 bases lay in between. The CDR3 length is 16 residues. The CDR3 is CASSYSIFAGANVLTF. The CDR3 nucleotides read TGTGCCAGCAGTTACTCGATTTTTGCTGGGGCCAACGTCCTGACTTTC.

This clonotype was observed at least ten times. The chain has TRBV24-1 and TRBJ2-1; 7 positions agree with TRBD2. The CDR3 loop spans 16 amino acids. The junction had 7 bases not matched to a gene; V was cut back by 4 bases and J by 2 bases. Germline V gene lookup returns CDR1 KGHDR and CDR2 SFDVKD. The CDR3 spells CATSDALADTYNEQFF. In nucleotides, the CDR3 is TGTGCCACCAGTGACGCCCTAGCGGACACCTACAATGAGCAGTTCTTC.

The rearrangement uses TRBV4-3 and TRBJ1-2; 10 positions match TRBD1. The V segment lost 1 base and the J segment 4 bases; nucleotides outside the gene matches: 12. The germline V gene encodes CDR1 LGHNA and CDR2 YSLEER. The CDR3 consists of 18 residues. In DNA, the CDR3 is TGCGCCAGCAGCCAAGTCCCGGGACAGGGGCTTTTTCCCTATGGCTACACCTTC. Its translation is CASSQVPGQGLFPYGYTF.

The chain recombines TRBV15 with TRBJ2-7, with D hard to call. V was cut by 3 bases and J by 0 bases, with 9 bases left in between. This CDR3 is built from 14 residues. Germline values: CDR1 LNHNV, CDR2 YYDKDF (reference sequence). The CDR3: CATSSKLVSYEQYF. DNA of the CDR3: TGTGCCACCAGCAGTAAGCTAGTCTCCTACGAGCAGTACTTC.

This clonotype appeared many times. This chain uses TRBV6-1 with TRBJ1-1; weak D call: TRBD1 (5 bases). V was clipped by 5 bases and J by 4 bases, with 17 bases between them. Germline CDR1 MNHNS, CDR2 SASEGT. This CDR3 is built from 15 residues. The CDR3 is CASSSAAGAGTEAFF. Here the CDR3 DNA reads TGTGCCAGCAGTTCCGCCGCCGGGGCGGGCACTGAAGCTTTCTTT.

This clonotype came up many times. This chain joins TRBV12-3 or TRBV12-4 and TRBJ2-5; 8 bases align to TRBD2. The CDR3 has 16 amino acids. Trimming at V came to 7 bases and at J to 1 base, leaving 11 bases not matched to a gene. The DNA for the CDR3 is TGTGCCAGCACATCCGGACAGCGGGAGATCCAAGAGACCCAGTACTTC. It encodes CASTSGQREIQETQYF.

This clonotype was seen at least ten times. The chain carries TRBV12-5 and TRBJ1-1; tentatively, D is TRBD1 (5 bases). CDR1 is LGHNT and CDR2 is FRNRAP in the germline V gene. CDR3 length: 15 residues. V lost 1 base and J lost 6, with 15 bases in between. CDR3 loop: CASGLDEWGGSEAFF. DNA for the CDR3: TGTGCTAGTGGTTTGGATGAATGGGGGGGGTCTGAAGCTTTCTTT.